The 13 T cell receptor beta chains below were found in one sample sequenced in a study of T-cell reconstitution after alpha-beta-depleted transplantation in children. The library targeted TCRbeta and was prepared with unique molecular identifiers. TCRdb fed the PCR reads into MiXCR, producing one record per CDR3 protein. Of roughly 490,000 distinct CDR3 sequences listed, over 10% are singletons. This specimen consisted of PBMCs, mostly from graft donor cells, obtained 180 days after TCRalphabeta/CD19-depleted stem cell transplant. The origin of the receptors is a female patient aged 2-10 years who had a stem cell transplant for aplastic anemia, so the T cells may come from the graft donor.

Many counts were recorded for this clonotype. The chain employs TRBV7-9 and TRBJ2-1, with a weak D call TRBD2 (7 bases). The germline V gene encodes CDR1 SEHNR and CDR2 FQNEAQ (reference sequence). The CDR3 has 15 amino acids. Trimming removed 10 bases from V and 5 bases from J, with 21 bases in between. CDR3 DNA: TGTGCCACCCATTCCCCGGGGGGCTTGGACAATGAGCAGTTCTTC. Amino acids: CATHSPGGLDNEQFF.

The rearrangement links TRBV28 to TRBJ2-1, with D tentatively TRBD2 (6 bases). The CDR3 covers 15 residues. CDR1 and CDR2 from the germline V gene are MDHEN and SYDVKM. Trimming removed 5 bases at V and 6 bases at J, with 17 bases between. The CDR3 DNA sequence: TGTGCCAGCAGTCCCCCTGACTCGGGAGCCAATGAGCAGTTCTTC. The encoded protein is CASSPPDSGANEQFF.

V and J are TRBV12-5 and TRBJ2-3, with unresolved D. The germline gives CDR1 LGHNT, CDR2 FRNRAP. V lost 0 bases and J 0 bases, leaving 7 bases between the germline ends. The CDR3 sequence is 15 residues long. DNA for the CDR3: TGTGCTAGTGGTTTGGTAGTGACAAGCACAGATACGCAGTATTTT. This sequence encodes CASGLVVTSTDTQYF.

The rearrangement joins TRBV14 to TRBJ2-6; the D gene is possibly TRBD1 (6 bases). Germline CDR1 and CDR2: SGHDN and FVKESK. This CDR3 region has 17 residues. Trimming removed 1 base at V and 1 base at J, with 11 bases between. CDR3 DNA: TGTGCCAGCAGCCAAGGTCCAGGGGTGTCTGGGGCCAACGTCCTGACTTTC. Its translation: CASSQGPGVSGANVLTF. Full variable domain (rest looked up from reference TRBV14 and TRBJ2-6): EAGVTQFPSHSVIEKGQTVTLRCDPISGHDNLYWYRRVMGKEIKFLLHFVKESKQDESGMPNNRFLAERTGGTYSTLKVQPAELEDSGVYFCASSQGPGVSGANVLTFGAGSRLTVL.

Many counts were recorded for this clonotype. The chain joins TRBV5-6 to TRBJ2-1, with 7 bases aligning to TRBD2. The length of the CDR3 is 17 residues. CDR1 is SGHDT, CDR2 YYEEEE, per germline. V dropped 1 base and J dropped 2; count of bases not matched to a gene: 9. Here the CDR3 reads CASSLYKTSATYNEQFF. The CDR3 DNA follows: TGTGCCAGCAGCTTGTATAAAACTAGCGCAACCTACAATGAGCAGTTCTTC.

This clonotype was detected only a few times. The CDR3 nucleotides read TGTGCCAGCAGCGTAACCCCAGGACCGAGCTACGAGCAGTACTTC. Translated: CASSVTPGPSYEQYF. The V call is TRBV9, the J call TRBJ2-7; D ambiguous. The CDR3 sequence is 15 residues long. Per the germline V gene, CDR1 is SGDLS and CDR2 is YYNGEE. The germline V and J ends were trimmed by 1 base and 3 bases, with 14 bases remaining between them.

The gene calls are TRBV29-1 and TRBJ1-3; 7 bases map to TRBD1. The germline CDR1 and CDR2 sequences are SQVTM and ANQGSEA. The length of the CDR3 is 14 residues. V trimming: 7 bases; J trimming: 2 bases; junction bases outside the gene matches: 8. The DNA for the CDR3 is TGCAGCGGGCTAAGCAGGGGGACTGGAAACACCATATATTTT. It yields the protein CSGLSRGTGNTIYF.

This rearrangement joins TRBV29-1 to TRBJ1-1; 8 nucleotides line up with TRBD1. The CDR3 has 13 amino acids. V lost 5 bases, J lost 5 bases, and 7 bases stayed unmatched. Germline-derived CDR1 and CDR2 are SQVTM and ANQGSEA. The CDR3 DNA reads as TGCAGCGTTCGAGGACAGGGATCGACTGAAGCTTTCTTT. Its translation is CSVRGQGSTEAFF.

This clonotype was counted a few times. This chain links TRBV12-5 with TRBJ1-5; D gene uncertain. V lost 3 bases, J lost 7 bases, and 19 bases lay in between. The length of the CDR3 is 16 residues. Looked up from germline, CDR1 is LGHNT and CDR2 is FRNRAP. CDR3 amino acids: CASGFLPGQIRQPQHF. The CDR3 DNA sequence: TGTGCTAGTGGTTTTTTGCCCGGTCAGATTCGACAGCCCCAGCATTTT.

Only a few counts were recorded for this clonotype. V gene TRBV29-1 combines with J gene TRBJ2-7, with 9 bases fitting TRBD2. The CDR3 consists of 15 residues. Germline assignment: CDR1 SQVTM and CDR2 ANQGSEA. J was trimmed by 3 bases and V by 1 base; bases with no gene match: 7. CDR3 residues: CSVEVPGLAGYEQYV. The CDR3 DNA sequence: TGCAGCGTTGAAGTTCCGGGACTAGCTGGCTACGAGCAGTACGTC.

The DNA for the CDR3 is TGTGCCAGCAGTGGGGGACAGCATGGGACAGATACGCAGTATTTT. This gives the protein CASSGGQHGTDTQYF. The rearrangement joins TRBV28 to TRBJ2-3, with 7 bases aligning to TRBD1. In germline, CDR1 is MDHEN, CDR2 SYDVKM. V shed 5 bases and J 3 bases; nucleotides not matched to a gene: 8. The CDR3 is made up of 15 amino acids.

This clonotype came up a few times. An end of the junction differs from the germline gene, which may be a read error. The chain uses TRBV7-9 and TRBJ2-5; D tentatively reads TRBD1 or TRBD2 (5 bases each). This CDR3 has 12 amino acids. In germline, CDR1 is SEHNR, CDR2 FQNEAQ (reference sequence). As DNA, the CDR3 is TGTGCCAAGTCGAGGGACCATGAGACCCAGTACTTC. Its protein is CAKSRDHETQYF.

The chain is built from TRBV6-1 and TRBJ2-7, with TRBD2 identical over 10 bases. Trimming took 4 bases from V and 4 from J; bases not matched to a gene: 4. The CDR3 has 14 residues. CDR1 and CDR2 from the germline V gene are MNHNS and SASEGT. Written as DNA, the CDR3 is TGTGCCAGCAGTGGGAAGCGGGGGGGATACGAGCAGTACTTC. This codes for CASSGKRGGYEQYF.